The 5 T cell receptor beta chains below all came from one sample that was sequenced in a study of CD8+ T cells in alopecia areata. In each case, RNA was isolated and then reverse transcribed into cDNA as the sequencing template. Sequencing used immunoSEQ multiplex PCR; TCRdb keeps in-frame clones, though not all of them. This table holds approximately 180,000 clones, under 80% found once. Treatment: oral pan-JAK inhibitor, 5-10 mg twice daily. Source: CD4+ T cells sorted from blood, taken between weeks 49 and 50, from a patient treated with tofacitinib. The receptor source for this set is a human donor with alopecia areata.

The chain carries TRBV27 and TRBJ2-3; 8 bases match TRBD2. This CDR3 has 16 amino acids. Germline CDR1 and CDR2: MNHEY and SMNVEV (reference sequence). With 5 bases clipped from V and 0 bases from J, the junction kept 7 bases outside the gene matches. CDR3 residues: CASSLIAGYSTDTQYF. The DNA for the CDR3 is TGTGCCAGCAGTCTTATAGCGGGGTATAGCACAGATACGCAGTATTTT.

The rearrangement links TRBV4-3 to TRBJ2-1; no firm D call. Germline-derived CDR1 and CDR2 are LGHNA and YSLEER. The CDR3 contains 15 residues. The V end was cut by 0 bases, the J end by 9 bases, with 15 bases between. The CDR3 reads CASSQDLKVNGEQFF. CDR3 bases: TGCGCCAGCAGCCAAGATCTAAAGGTTAACGGTGAGCAGTTCTTC.

This clone has just a few counts. The V call is TRBV6-5, the J call TRBJ2-2, with 9 bases that match TRBD1. This CDR3 spans 14 amino acids. With 8 bases clipped from V and 2 bases from J, the junction kept 3 bases outside the gene matches. Germline V CDR1 and CDR2: MNHEY, SVGAGI. CDR3 in DNA: TGTGCCAGCCAACAGGGGGCAAACACCGGGGAGCTGTTTTTT. This sequence encodes CASQQGANTGELFF.

The V and J genes are TRBV6-5 and TRBJ2-1, with no clear D. From germline, CDR1 is MNHEY and CDR2 SVGAGI. V lost 0 bases and J lost 5, with 8 bases in between. This CDR3 contains 14 residues. The CDR3 bases are TGTGCCAGCAGTTACTCGCCAGCTAACAATGAGCAGTTCTTC. Protein sequence: CASSYSPANNEQFF.

The V and J genes are TRBV7-2 and TRBJ1-2; D possibly corresponds to TRBD1 (5 bases). Germline V gene lookup returns CDR1 SGHTA and CDR2 FQGNSA. CDR3 length equals 18 residues. Trimming removed 3 bases from V and 8 bases from J, with 28 bases in between. In DNA, the CDR3 is TGTGCCAGCAGCTTGGGCCCGGAGAGGATAAGGACCGGGGGGGGCTACACCTTC. It yields the protein CASSLGPERIRTGGGYTF.